These 23 T cell receptor beta chains were sequenced from one sample in a study of shared clonotypes between healthy human individuals. CD45RO negativity and positive selection for CCR7 defined naive CD8 cells, a population that excluded terminally differentiated effector memory CD45RA+ cells. Profiled with immunoSEQ multiplex PCR; TCRdb holds only in-frame clones, not every one. The sample lists fewer than 850,000 clones, 90% to 97% occurring once. The material sequenced was naive CD8+ T cells sorted from blood. Receptors originate from a man aged 30-40 years in good health.

The chain is built from TRBV2 and TRBJ1-1; the match to TRBD1 covers 9 bases. The CDR3 consists of 13 residues. The V gene's germline CDR1 is SNHLY and CDR2 FYNNEI. J gave up 7 bases and V 5 bases, and 5 bases lay outside the gene matches. CDR3 amino acids: CASSTGTGFEAFF. The CDR3 DNA sequence: TGTGCCAGCAGTACCGGGACAGGGTTTGAAGCTTTCTTT.

The rearrangement links TRBV10-3 to TRBJ2-7; TRBD2 matches 7 bases. This CDR3 is built from 16 residues. Germline-derived CDR1 and CDR2 are ENHRY and SYGVKD. The junction had 10 bases not matched to a gene; V was cut back by 4 bases and J by 1 base. The CDR3 loop reads CAISGGARETSYEQYF. Here the CDR3 DNA reads TGTGCCATCAGTGGAGGAGCGCGGGAGACTTCCTACGAGCAGTACTTC.

The CDR3 nucleotides are TGTGCCAGCAGCTCGTCTAGCGGGCGGCCCTACGAGCAGTACTTC. Protein sequence: CASSSSSGRPYEQYF. The chain is built from TRBV9 and TRBJ2-7; TRBD2 agrees at 8 bases. Germline CDR1 and CDR2: SGDLS and YYNGEE. Unmatched junction bases numbered 8, after V lost 4 bases and J lost 2 bases. The CDR3 runs to 15 residues.

The chain has TRBV29-1 and TRBJ2-7; tentative D call: TRBD1 (5 bases). Trimming shortened V by 5 bases and J by 7 bases, and 15 bases separated the two germline ends. CDR1 and CDR2 from the germline V gene are SQVTM and ANQGSEA. The CDR3 runs to 12 residues. The CDR3 DNA is TGCAGCGTTCGACAGTACGCCGGGGAGCAGTACTTC. It specifies CSVRQYAGEQYF.

The V call is TRBV7-9, the J call TRBJ1-2; unclear D gene. The V gene lost 5 bases and the J gene lost 3 bases, with 13 bases spanning the gap. Germline V lookup: CDR1 SEHNR, CDR2 FQNEAQ (reference sequence). The CDR3 covers 14 residues. CDR3 sequence (DNA): TGTGCCAGCAGCCCGACCGGGCCGTACTATGGCTACACCTTC. Protein: CASSPTGPYYGYTF.

J is TRBJ2-2 and V is TRBV10-3, with 14 bases aligning to TRBD2. The germline V gene has CDR1 ENHRY and CDR2 SYGVKD. The CDR3 consists of 18 residues. Trimming cost V 4 bases and J 2 bases; bases outside gene matches: 6. The CDR3 sequence is CAISVFGLAGGNTGELFF. In DNA form, the CDR3 reads TGTGCCATCAGTGTGTTCGGACTAGCGGGAGGTAACACCGGGGAGCTGTTTTTT.

CDR3 residues: CASSSRTSGAYNEQFF. The DNA of the CDR3 is TGTGCCAGCAGCTCGCGGACTAGCGGGGCATACAATGAGCAGTTCTTC. The chain combines TRBV9 with TRBJ2-1, with TRBD2 matching over 12 bases. The CDR3 consists of 16 residues. The J segment lost 4 bases and the V segment lost 4 bases, leaving 6 bases of the junction unmatched. In germline, CDR1 is SGDLS, CDR2 YYNGEE.

The chain joins TRBV27 to TRBJ2-1; 8 bases agree with TRBD2. Trimming removed 2 bases from V and 5 bases from J; junction bases left unmatched: 5. The CDR3 has 15 amino acids. CDR1 MNHEY and CDR2 SMNVEV come from the germline V gene (reference sequence). In DNA, the CDR3 is TGTGCCAGCAGTTTAGGGCTAGCGGGCCACAATGAGCAGTTCTTC. Its protein product is CASSLGLAGHNEQFF.

This chain uses TRBV10-2 with TRBJ2-2; D is unresolved. Germline V lookup: CDR1 WSHSY, CDR2 SAAADI. The CDR3 consists of 17 residues. V was pared by 3 bases and J by 1 base, with 15 bases between. DNA of the CDR3: TGCGCCAGCAGTGATTTCAGTCTTTCTTGGAACACCGGGGAGCTGTTTTTT. This gives the protein CASSDFSLSWNTGELFF.

The chain uses TRBV11-2 and TRBJ2-2, with 11 bases matching TRBD2. The CDR3 contains 18 residues. Germline assignment: CDR1 SGHAT and CDR2 FQNNGV. The trim removed 1 base at V and 0 bases at J, leaving 4 bases unmatched. This CDR3 reads CASSLGLAGYANTGELFF. CDR3 coding DNA: TGTGCCAGCAGCTTAGGACTAGCGGGATACGCGAACACCGGGGAGCTGTTTTTT.

The rearrangement joins TRBV27 to TRBJ2-7; 8 nucleotides align to TRBD2. The germline V gene has CDR1 MNHEY and CDR2 SMNVEV (reference sequence). This CDR3 contains 15 residues. The V gene end was trimmed by 7 bases and the J gene end by 3 bases; junction bases not matched to a gene: 11. The CDR3 region has the DNA TGTGCCAGCACATTTTCATCGGGAGGGATCTACGAGCAGTACTTC. Protein sequence: CASTFSSGGIYEQYF.

The sample holds one count of this clone. The gene calls are TRBV7-9 and TRBJ2-1; 9 bases line up with TRBD2. CDR3 length: 16 residues. Germline CDR1 and CDR2: SEHNR and FQNEAQ (reference sequence). The V segment lost 2 bases and the J segment 9 bases; nucleotides outside the gene matches: 11. CDR3 sequence: CASSLLGGSGRVEQFF. In DNA, the CDR3 is TGTGCCAGCAGCTTACTGGGAGGTAGCGGGAGAGTTGAGCAGTTCTTC. Full variable domain (outside the CDR3, taken from reference TRBV7-9 and TRBJ2-1): DTGVSQNPRHKITKRGQNVTFRCDPISEHNRLYWYRQTLGQGPEFLTYFQNEAQLEKSRLLSDRFSAERPKGSFSTLEIQRTEQGDSAMYLCASSLLGGSGRVEQFFGPGTRLTVL.

Points on this clone: The DNA is left out, because the CDR3 cannot be placed on it with certainty; the CDR3 is given as TCRdb lists it. The chain employs TRBV7-2 and TRBJ2-7; the table's D call of TRBD1 was not tested on the DNA. Germline CDR1 is SGHTA and CDR2 is FQGNSA. Termini included, the CDR3 measures 15 amino acids. The CDR3 loop is CASSPLWQGAYEQYF.

The chain links TRBV7-9 to TRBJ2-2; D is possibly TRBD2 (7 bases). The CDR3 is made up of 17 amino acids. V lost 3 bases and J 1 base, leaving 15 bases between the germline ends. Germline lookup yields CDR1 SEHNR and CDR2 FQNEAQ (reference sequence). The CDR3 DNA reads as TGTGCCAGCAGCTTCATCCAAGCGGGACAGAACACCGGGGAGCTGTTTTTT. Translating it yields CASSFIQAGQNTGELFF.

The rearrangement uses TRBV5-6 and TRBJ2-1; TRBD2 aligns across 11 bases. The CDR3 extends over 15 amino acids. Germline V gene data show CDR1 as SGHDT and CDR2 as YYEEEE. Trimming at V came to 3 bases and at J to 6 bases, leaving 5 bases not matched to a gene. CDR3 bases: TGTGCCAGCAGCTCAAGACTAGCGGGATTCAATGAGCAGTTCTTC. As protein: CASSSRLAGFNEQFF.

The chain links TRBV13 to TRBJ2-7; the D is unclear. CDR1 and CDR2 from the germline V gene are PRHDT and FYEKMQ (reference sequence). V lost 2 bases and J lost 7, with 12 bases in between. CDR3 length: 13 residues. The DNA of the CDR3 is TGTGCCAGCAGCTTACGGCAGCTTGGGGAGCAGTACTTC. Translating it yields CASSLRQLGEQYF.

The rearrangement joins TRBV7-6 to TRBJ2-2; the D gene could be TRBD1 or TRBD2 (5 bases each). The V end lost 5 bases, the J end lost 7 bases, and 17 bases lay between the germline ends. CDR1 SGHVS and CDR2 FNYEAQ come from the germline V gene. The CDR3 sequence is 15 residues long. The DNA for the CDR3 is TGTGCCAGCAGCGAGCGAGGGACGGTTAGCGGGGAGCTGTTTTTT. It yields the protein CASSERGTVSGELFF.

The chain has TRBV7-6 and TRBJ1-1; D unresolved. This CDR3 is built from 12 residues. V was trimmed by 3 bases and J by 8 bases, leaving 10 bases between them. Germline lookup yields CDR1 SGHVS and CDR2 FNYEAQ. This CDR3 is CASSFMSGEAFF. CDR3 nucleotide sequence: TGTGCCAGCAGCTTTATGTCCGGGGAAGCTTTCTTT.

V is TRBV5-5 and J is TRBJ2-7; D is uncertain. This CDR3 is built from 11 residues. From germline, CDR1 is SGHKS and CDR2 YYEKEE (reference sequence). Trimming removed 4 bases at V and 3 bases at J, with 5 bases between. CDR3 amino acids: CASSPDYEQYF. The CDR3 DNA reads TGTGCCAGCAGCCCGGACTACGAGCAGTACTTC.

The V and J genes are TRBV21-1 and TRBJ1-2. TRBV21-1 is noted as a pseudogene. The CDR3 consists of 13 residues. CDR3 in amino acids: CASSKGRPAGYTF. The CDR3 region has the DNA TGTGCCAGCAGCAAAGGGCGTCCAGCTGGCTACACCTTC.

This clone was found once. J is TRBJ2-3 and V is TRBV6-1; perhaps TRBD2 as D (5 bases). The V gene lost 8 bases and the J gene lost 0 bases, with 15 bases spanning the gap. The CDR3 has 15 residues. Germline V gene data show CDR1 as MNHNS and CDR2 as SASEGT. The CDR3 is CASEEWRPSTDTQYF. The CDR3 DNA reads as TGTGCCAGCGAGGAGTGGAGGCCTAGCACAGATACGCAGTATTTT.

The chain uses TRBV6-5 and TRBJ2-3; 9 nucleotides match TRBD2. The V segment lost 5 bases and the J segment 4 bases; nucleotides outside the gene matches: 7. Per germline, CDR1 MNHEY and CDR2 SVGAGI. The CDR3 extends over 15 amino acids. Written as DNA, the CDR3 is TGTGCCAGCAGTCCTATAGCGGGAGTCTCAGATACGCAGTATTTT. Amino acid sequence: CASSPIAGVSDTQYF.

The chain has TRBV5-4 and TRBJ2-5, with TRBD1 matching over 7 bases. CDR1 and CDR2 from the germline V gene are SGHNT and YYREEE (reference sequence). The CDR3 totals 15 residues. With 2 bases clipped from V and 2 bases from J, the junction kept 6 bases outside the gene matches. CDR3 DNA sequence: TGTGCCAGCAGCTTTCGTGGGACAGCGCAAGAGACCCAGTACTTC. Its translation: CASSFRGTAQETQYF. The whole variable domain, remainder taken from reference TRBV5-4 and TRBJ2-5, is ETGVTQSPTHLIKTRGQQVTLRCSSQSGHNTVSWYQQALGQGPQFIFQYYREEENGRGNFPPRFSGLQFPNYSSELNVNALELDDSALYLCASSFRGTAQETQYFGPGTRLLVL.